What follows is one TCR beta chain and its context. This CDR3 comprises 14 residues. V lost 6 bases, J lost 2 bases, and 6 bases stayed unmatched. Germline-derived CDR1 and CDR2 are MNHNS and SASEGT. The data are from a study of glioma-infiltrating T cells after dendritic cell vaccination. Using immunoSEQ multiplex PCR, the repertoire was profiled, and TCRdb retains in-frame clones only, with some absent. The top ten hold around 8% of the sample, which has tens of thousands of clones, 81% seen once. Here the sequenced sample was blood, taken before dendritic cell vaccination. This clonotype originated in a human donor with glioblastoma. The V gene is TRBV6-1, the J gene TRBJ1-2; 7 positions agree with TRBD1. The CDR3 DNA sequence: TGTGCCAGCAGCCAAACACAGGGGAACTATGGCTACACCTTC. Amino acids: CASSQTQGNYGYTF.